The rows below give T cell receptor beta chains drawn from one sample of a study of a mutant IDH1 vaccine in newly diagnosed glioma. No antigen has been assigned to these receptors. Produced via immunoSEQ multiplex PCR; TCRdb's table is partial and in-frame only. The sample lists about 23,000 clones, about four fifths occurring once. This specimen consisted of PBMCs, obtained from a glioma patient whose treatment included an IDH1 peptide vaccine. The receptors derive from a man in his forties with glioma. CDR3s include the opening cysteine and the closing phenylalanine or tryptophan. The order of the fields is clone size, J gene, V gene, D gene, CDR3 protein, CDR3 DNA. The D gene is left open where the match is weak. The size entry is marked missing in some rows and otherwise reads once, few, many or a size class.

clone size: NA; J gene: TRBJ2-3; V gene: TRBV7-9; D gene: TRBD2; CDR3 protein: CASSLGTGLAGRTDTQYF; CDR3 DNA: TGTGCCAGCAGCTTAGGTACCGGACTAGCGGGGCGCACAGATACGCAGTATTTT
clone size: NA; J gene: TRBJ2-1; V gene: TRBV10-2; D gene: NA; CDR3 protein: CASRKEIEEQFF; CDR3 DNA: TGCGCCAGCAGAAAAGAGATCGAGGAGCAGTTCTTC
clone size: NA; J gene: TRBJ2-2; V gene: TRBV28; D gene: NA; CDR3 protein: CASIPGDTGELFF; CDR3 DNA: TGTGCCAGCATCCCGGGAGACACCGGGGAGCTGTTTTTT
clone size: NA; J gene: TRBJ2-7; V gene: TRBV5-6; D gene: TRBD2; CDR3 protein: CASRAGGLHEQYF; CDR3 DNA: TGTGCCAGCAGGGCGGGGGGGCTTCACGAGCAGTACTTC
clone size: NA; J gene: TRBJ2-7; V gene: TRBV6-5; D gene: TRBD1; CDR3 protein: CASSYSPTGASYEQYF; CDR3 DNA: TGTGCCAGCAGTTACTCCCCGACAGGGGCCTCCTACGAGCAGTACTTC
clone size: NA; J gene: TRBJ2-1; V gene: TRBV5-4; D gene: TRBD2; CDR3 protein: CASSLGVAGDNNEQFF; CDR3 DNA: TGTGCCAGCAGCTTGGGGGTTGCGGGAGATAACAATGAGCAGTTCTTC
clone size: NA; J gene: TRBJ2-3; V gene: TRBV18; D gene: NA; CDR3 protein: CASSPGDPVKYF; CDR3 DNA: TGTGCCAGCTCACCGGGGGACCCAGTAAAGTATTTT
clone size: NA; J gene: TRBJ2-7; V gene: TRBV7-9; D gene: TRBD2; CDR3 protein: CASSSGTSGAYEQYF; CDR3 DNA: TGTGCCAGCAGCTCCGGGACTAGCGGAGCATACGAGCAGTACTTC
clone size: NA; J gene: TRBJ2-7; V gene: TRBV6-6; D gene: NA; CDR3 protein: CAHRGAASYEQYF; CDR3 DNA: TGTGCCCATCGGGGGGCAGCCAGTTACGAGCAGTACTTC
clone size: NA; J gene: TRBJ1-5; V gene: TRBV6-1; D gene: NA; CDR3 protein: CASSAEWGTAQPQHF; CDR3 DNA: TGTGCCAGCAGTGCAGAGTGGGGGACCGCGCAGCCCCAGCATTTT
clone size: NA; J gene: TRBJ2-1; V gene: TRBV7-7; D gene: TRBD2; CDR3 protein: CASSLAPGPSGTKNEQFF; CDR3 DNA: TGTGCTAGCAGCTTAGCGCCCGGTCCTAGCGGGACAAAAAATGAGCAGTTCTTC
clone size: few; J gene: TRBJ1-3; V gene: TRBV7-8; D gene: NA; CDR3 protein: CASSSRGSGNTIYF; CDR3 DNA: TGTGCCAGCAGCTCCCGGGGCTCTGGAAACACCATATATTTT
clone size: NA; J gene: TRBJ2-6; V gene: TRBV5-1; D gene: NA; CDR3 protein: CASSTSPGTVSGANVLTF; CDR3 DNA: TGCGCCAGCAGCACCTCCCCCGGGACGGTCTCTGGGGCCAACGTCCTGACTTTC
clone size: NA; J gene: TRBJ2-3; V gene: TRBV10-3; D gene: TRBD2; CDR3 protein: CAISEMASGGTDTQYF; CDR3 DNA: TGTGCCATCAGTGAGATGGCTAGCGGGGGCACAGATACGCAGTATTTT
clone size: NA; J gene: TRBJ2-2; V gene: TRBV7-9; D gene: NA; CDR3 protein: CASSPGLTGELFF; CDR3 DNA: TGTGCCAGCAGCCCCGGGCTGACAGGGGAGCTGTTTTTT
clone size: medium-sized; J gene: TRBJ2-2; V gene: TRBV4-1; D gene: TRBD2; CDR3 protein: CASSRGGLAGVGTGELFF; CDR3 DNA: TGCGCCAGCAGCCGAGGGGGCCTAGCGGGAGTAGGAACCGGGGAGCTGTTTTTT
clone size: NA; J gene: TRBJ2-1; V gene: TRBV2; D gene: TRBD2; CDR3 protein: CASSGTSGSTDEQFF; CDR3 DNA: TGTGCCAGCAGTGGTACTAGCGGGAGTACCGATGAGCAGTTCTTC
clone size: NA; J gene: TRBJ1-4; V gene: TRBV19; D gene: NA; CDR3 protein: CASSMSSANEKLFF; CDR3 DNA: TGTGCCAGTAGTATGAGTAGCGCGAATGAAAAACTGTTTTTT
clone size: NA; J gene: TRBJ2-1; V gene: TRBV6-1; D gene: TRBD2; CDR3 protein: CASSDGSGRSYEQFF; CDR3 DNA: TGTGCCAGCAGTGATGGTAGCGGGAGGAGCTATGAGCAGTTCTTC
clone size: NA; J gene: TRBJ2-7; V gene: TRBV21-1; D gene: NA; CDR3 protein: CAIEEDRTYEQYF; CDR3 DNA: TGTGCCATCGAGGAGGACAGAACCTACGAGCAGTACTTC
clone size: NA; J gene: TRBJ1-1; V gene: TRBV7-3; D gene: NA; CDR3 protein: CASSLQGNTEAFF; CDR3 DNA: TGTGCCAGCAGTTTACAGGGAAACACTGAAGCTTTCTTT
clone size: NA; J gene: TRBJ2-7; V gene: TRBV7-6; D gene: TRBD2; CDR3 protein: CASSLRSGSDEQYF; CDR3 DNA: TGTGCCAGCAGCCTAAGAAGCGGGAGCGACGAGCAGTACTTC
clone size: NA; J gene: TRBJ2-5; V gene: TRBV7-2; D gene: TRBD1; CDR3 protein: CASSFQQGAGETQYF; CDR3 DNA: TGTGCCAGCAGCTTCCAACAGGGGGCTGGTGAGACCCAGTACTTC
clone size: NA; J gene: TRBJ2-5; V gene: TRBV10-3; D gene: NA; CDR3 protein: CAISGGQETQYF; CDR3 DNA: TGTGCCATCAGTGGGGGTCAAGAGACCCAGTACTTC
clone size: NA; J gene: TRBJ2-2; V gene: TRBV15; D gene: TRBD2; CDR3 protein: CATSRVSGRVGELFF; CDR3 DNA: TGTGCCACCAGCAGAGTTAGCGGGAGGGTTGGGGAGCTGTTTTTT
clone size: NA; J gene: TRBJ2-5; V gene: TRBV21-1; D gene: NA; CDR3 protein: CASSKAILTGQETQYF; CDR3 DNA: TGTGCCAGCAGCAAAGCGATCTTGACAGGTCAAGAGACCCAGTACTTC
clone size: once; J gene: TRBJ2-4; V gene: TRBV7-2; D gene: NA; CDR3 protein: CASSLSSSQGRENIQYF; CDR3 DNA: TGTGCCAGCAGCTTATCTAGTAGTCAGGGTCGGGAAAACATTCAGTACTTC